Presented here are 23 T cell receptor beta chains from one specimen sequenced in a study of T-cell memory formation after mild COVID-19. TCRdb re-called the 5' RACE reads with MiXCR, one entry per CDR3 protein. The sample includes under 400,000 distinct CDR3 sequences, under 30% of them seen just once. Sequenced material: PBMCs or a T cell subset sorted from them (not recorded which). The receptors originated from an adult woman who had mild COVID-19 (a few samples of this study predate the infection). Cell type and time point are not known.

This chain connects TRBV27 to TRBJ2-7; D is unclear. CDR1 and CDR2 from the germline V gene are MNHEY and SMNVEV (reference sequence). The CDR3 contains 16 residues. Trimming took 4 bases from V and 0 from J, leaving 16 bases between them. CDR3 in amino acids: CASSSALNGYSYEQYF. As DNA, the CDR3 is TGTGCCAGCAGTTCCGCCCTGAACGGTTACTCCTACGAGCAGTACTTC.

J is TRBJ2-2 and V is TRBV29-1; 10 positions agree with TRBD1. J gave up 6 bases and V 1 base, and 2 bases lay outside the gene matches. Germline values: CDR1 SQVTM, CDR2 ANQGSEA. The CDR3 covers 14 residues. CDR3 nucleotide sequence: TGCAGCGTTGAAGGACAGGGGGCGGCCGGGGAGCTGTTTTTT. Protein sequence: CSVEGQGAAGELFF.

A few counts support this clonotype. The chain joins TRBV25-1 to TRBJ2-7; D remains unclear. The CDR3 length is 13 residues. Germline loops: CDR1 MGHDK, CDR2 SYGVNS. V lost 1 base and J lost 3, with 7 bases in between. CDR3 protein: CASSEFGGYEQYF. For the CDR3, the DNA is TGTGCCAGCAGTGAATTTGGTGGCTACGAGCAGTACTTC.

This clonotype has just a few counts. CDR3: CASSWTRTNYGYTF. CDR3 nucleotides: TGTGCCAGCAGTTGGACACGAACTAACTATGGCTACACCTTC. The chain links TRBV2 to TRBJ1-2, with D possibly TRBD1 on 5 matching bases. CDR3 length: 14 amino acids. Germline-derived CDR1 and CDR2 are SNHLY and FYNNEI. Trimming took 5 bases from V and 0 from J, leaving 10 bases between them.

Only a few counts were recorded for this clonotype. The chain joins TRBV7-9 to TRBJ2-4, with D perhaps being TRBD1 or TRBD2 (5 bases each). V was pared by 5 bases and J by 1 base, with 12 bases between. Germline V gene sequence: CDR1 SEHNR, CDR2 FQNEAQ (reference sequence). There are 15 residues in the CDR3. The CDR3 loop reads CASSLGTGAKNIQYF. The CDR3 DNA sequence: TGTGCCAGCAGCCTCGGGACCGGGGCCAAAAACATTCAGTACTTC.

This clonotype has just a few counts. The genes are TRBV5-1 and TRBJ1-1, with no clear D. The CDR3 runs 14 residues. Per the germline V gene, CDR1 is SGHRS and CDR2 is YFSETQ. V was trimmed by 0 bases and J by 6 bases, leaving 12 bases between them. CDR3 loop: CASSLDTAGPEAFF. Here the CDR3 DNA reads TGCGCCAGCAGCTTGGATACCGCCGGCCCTGAAGCTTTCTTT.

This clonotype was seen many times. The CDR3 bases are TGTGCCAGCAGCGTCGGGACAGTAAAAGAGACCCAGTACTTC. Protein sequence: CASSVGTVKETQYF. The chain is built from TRBV9 and TRBJ2-5, with TRBD1 identical over 7 bases. CDR3 length equals 14 residues. V gave up 2 bases and J gave up 3 bases; unmatched junction bases: 4. The germline CDR1 and CDR2 sequences are SGDLS and YYNGEE.

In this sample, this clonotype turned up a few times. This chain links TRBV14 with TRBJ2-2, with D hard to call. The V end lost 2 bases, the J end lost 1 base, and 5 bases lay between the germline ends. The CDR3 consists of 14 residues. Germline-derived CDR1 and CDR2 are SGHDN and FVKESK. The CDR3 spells CASSQWKNTGELFF. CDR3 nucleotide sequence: TGTGCCAGCAGCCAATGGAAGAACACCGGGGAGCTGTTTTTT. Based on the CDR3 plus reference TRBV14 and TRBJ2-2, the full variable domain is EAGVTQFPSHSVIEKGQTVTLRCDPISGHDNLYWYRRVMGKEIKFLLHFVKESKQDESGMPNNRFLAERTGGTYSTLKVQPAELEDSGVYFCASSQWKNTGELFFGEGSRLTVL.

The DNA of the CDR3 is TGCAGTGCTAGAGTCGCGCAGAGAAAGACCGGGGAGCTGTTTTTT. Its protein product is CSARVAQRKTGELFF. The chain joins TRBV20-1 to TRBJ2-2; D is unclear. With 1 base removed from V and 5 bases from J, the gap between germline ends came to 14 bases. The CDR3 is 15 residues long. Looked up from germline, CDR1 is DFQATT and CDR2 is SNEGSKA (reference sequence).

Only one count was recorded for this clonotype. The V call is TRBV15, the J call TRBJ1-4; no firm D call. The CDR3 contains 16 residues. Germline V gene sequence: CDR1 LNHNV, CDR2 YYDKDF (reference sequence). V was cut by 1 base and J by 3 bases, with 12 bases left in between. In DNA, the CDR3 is TGTGCCACCAGCAGAGTACCAAGGGCGGCTAATGAAAAACTGTTTTTT. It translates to CATSRVPRAANEKLFF.

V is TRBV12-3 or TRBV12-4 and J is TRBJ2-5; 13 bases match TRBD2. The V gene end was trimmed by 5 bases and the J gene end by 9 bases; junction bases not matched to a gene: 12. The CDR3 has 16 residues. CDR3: CASSPRTSGSSGAQYF. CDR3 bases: TGTGCCAGCAGTCCGCGGACTAGCGGGAGCTCCGGGGCCCAGTACTTC.

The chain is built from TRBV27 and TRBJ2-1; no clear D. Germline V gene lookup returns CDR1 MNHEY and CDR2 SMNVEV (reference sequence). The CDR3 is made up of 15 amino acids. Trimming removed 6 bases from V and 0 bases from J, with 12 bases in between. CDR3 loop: CASSHPLSSYNEQFF. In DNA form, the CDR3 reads TGTGCCAGCAGCCACCCGCTCAGCTCCTACAATGAGCAGTTCTTC.

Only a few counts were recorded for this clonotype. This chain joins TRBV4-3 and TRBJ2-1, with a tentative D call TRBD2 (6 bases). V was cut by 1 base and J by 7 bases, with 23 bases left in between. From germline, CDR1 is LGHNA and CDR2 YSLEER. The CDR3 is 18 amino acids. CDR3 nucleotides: TGCGCCAGCAGCCAAGGCACGACCTGGCGGGAACTGAATAATGAGCAGTTCTTC. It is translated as CASSQGTTWRELNNEQFF.

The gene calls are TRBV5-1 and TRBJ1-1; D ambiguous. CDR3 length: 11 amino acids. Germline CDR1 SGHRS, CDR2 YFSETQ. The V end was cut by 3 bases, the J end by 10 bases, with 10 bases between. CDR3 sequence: CASSSEYSAFF. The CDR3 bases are TGCGCCAGCAGCTCGGAATACTCAGCTTTCTTT.

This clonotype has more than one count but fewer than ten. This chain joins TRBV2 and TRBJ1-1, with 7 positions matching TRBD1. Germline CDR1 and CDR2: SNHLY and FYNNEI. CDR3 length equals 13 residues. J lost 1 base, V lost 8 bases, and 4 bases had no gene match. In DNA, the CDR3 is TGTGCCAGCTCCGGGACAGCGAACACTGAAGCTTTCTTT. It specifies CASSGTANTEAFF.

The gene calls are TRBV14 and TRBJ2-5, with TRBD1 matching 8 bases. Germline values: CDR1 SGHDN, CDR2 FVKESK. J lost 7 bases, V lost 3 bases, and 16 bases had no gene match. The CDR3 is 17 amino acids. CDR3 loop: CASSQQQYTGTGGTQYF. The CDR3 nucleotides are TGTGCCAGCAGCCAGCAGCAGTACACCGGGACAGGAGGGACCCAGTACTTC.

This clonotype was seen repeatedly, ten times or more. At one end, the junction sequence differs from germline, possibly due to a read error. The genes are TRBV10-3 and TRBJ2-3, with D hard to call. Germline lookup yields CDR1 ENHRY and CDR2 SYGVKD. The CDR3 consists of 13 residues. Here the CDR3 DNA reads TGTGCCATCAGTGAGCCCCCTCAAGATCCGCAGTATTTT. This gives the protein CAISEPPQDPQYF.

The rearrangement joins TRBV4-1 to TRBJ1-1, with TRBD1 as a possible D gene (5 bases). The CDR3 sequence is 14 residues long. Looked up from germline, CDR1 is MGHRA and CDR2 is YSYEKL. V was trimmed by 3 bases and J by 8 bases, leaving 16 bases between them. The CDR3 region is CASSHPTAWGEAFF. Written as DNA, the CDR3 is TGCGCCAGCAGCCACCCGACTGCCTGGGGGGAAGCTTTCTTT.

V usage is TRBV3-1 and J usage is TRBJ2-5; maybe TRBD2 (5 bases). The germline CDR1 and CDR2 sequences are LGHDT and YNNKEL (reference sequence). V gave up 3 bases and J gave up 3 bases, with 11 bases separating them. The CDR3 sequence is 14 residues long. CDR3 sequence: CASSHRTYEETQYF. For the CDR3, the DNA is TGTGCCAGCAGCCACCGGACTTACGAAGAGACCCAGTACTTC.

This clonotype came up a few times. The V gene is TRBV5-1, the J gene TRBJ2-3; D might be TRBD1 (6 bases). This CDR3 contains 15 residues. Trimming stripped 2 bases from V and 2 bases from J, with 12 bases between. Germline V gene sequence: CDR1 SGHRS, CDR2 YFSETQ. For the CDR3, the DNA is TGCGCCAGCAGCTTTTACGGACAGACCACAGATACGCAGTATTTT. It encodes CASSFYGQTTDTQYF.

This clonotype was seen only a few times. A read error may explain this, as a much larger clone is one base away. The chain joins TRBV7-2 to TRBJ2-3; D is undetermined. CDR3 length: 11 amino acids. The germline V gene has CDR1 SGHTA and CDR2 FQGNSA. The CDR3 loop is CASSIADTQYF. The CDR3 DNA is TGTGCCAGCAGCATAGCAGATACGCAGTATTTT.

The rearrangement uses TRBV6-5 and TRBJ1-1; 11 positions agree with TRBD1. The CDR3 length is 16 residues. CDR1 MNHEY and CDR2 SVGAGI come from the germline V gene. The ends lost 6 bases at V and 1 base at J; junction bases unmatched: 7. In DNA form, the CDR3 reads TGTGCCAGCAGCTCCTGGACAGGGGGCCCGAACACTGAAGCTTTCTTT. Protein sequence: CASSSWTGGPNTEAFF.

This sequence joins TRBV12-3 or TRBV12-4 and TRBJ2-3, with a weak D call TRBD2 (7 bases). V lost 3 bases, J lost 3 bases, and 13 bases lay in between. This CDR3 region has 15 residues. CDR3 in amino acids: CASSFGGARTDTQYF. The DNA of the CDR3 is TGTGCCAGCAGTTTTGGGGGGGCCAGGACAGATACGCAGTATTTT.